These 27 T cell receptor beta chains originate from one sample sequenced in a study of T cells in localized non-small cell lung cancer. Repertoires were generated with immunoSEQ multiplex PCR, while TCRdb's copy carries only in-frame clones and drops some. The data contain about 26,000 clones, 81% of them singletons. Source: peripheral blood, taken before any cancer treatment. These receptors were collected from a man between 40 and 70 years old with stage III squamous cell lung carcinoma.

This clone was recorded only once. The rearrangement links TRBV25-1 to TRBJ2-3, with no clear D. The CDR3 runs 12 residues. Trimming shortened V by 10 bases and J by 4 bases, and 12 bases separated the two germline ends. Germline V CDR1 and CDR2: MGHDK, SYGVNS. The CDR3 DNA is TGTGCCACCTGGACGGGTGCAGATACGCAGTATTTT. The encoded protein is CATWTGADTQYF.

This sequence joins TRBV5-1 and TRBJ1-3, with unresolved D. This CDR3 is 15 amino acids long. Germline assignment: CDR1 SGHRS and CDR2 YFSETQ. V was clipped by 0 bases and J by 0 bases, with 7 bases between them. CDR3 sequence: CASSLAEYSGNTIYF. The CDR3 DNA follows: TGCGCCAGCAGCTTGGCCGAGTACTCTGGAAACACCATATATTTT. The whole variable domain, filled in from reference TRBV5-1 and TRBJ1-3, reads KAGVTQTPRYLIKTRGQQVTLSCSPISGHRSVSWYQQTPGQGLQFLFEYFSETQRNKGNFPGRFSGRQFSNSRSEMNVSTLELGDSALYLCASSLAEYSGNTIYFGEGSWLTVV.

V usage is TRBV7-8 and J usage is TRBJ2-2, with 7 bases matching TRBD1. V shed 0 bases and J 6 bases; nucleotides not matched to a gene: 13. The CDR3 loop spans 18 amino acids. Germline V gene sequence: CDR1 SGHVS, CDR2 FQNEAQ. The CDR3 DNA is TGTGCCAGCAGCTTAGCGCGAGGTACAGGGGCTCACGCCGGGGAGCTGTTTTTT. This sequence encodes CASSLARGTGAHAGELFF.

The chain is built from TRBV7-9 and TRBJ1-6; D is ambiguous. The ends were cut back, 6 bases at V and 9 bases at J, with 9 bases in the middle. In germline, CDR1 is SEHNR, CDR2 FQNEAQ (reference sequence). This CDR3 comprises 12 residues. CDR3 nucleotides: TGTGCCAGCAGTAAAGAAAGTTCACCCCTCCACTTT. The encoded protein is CASSKESSPLHF. The variable domain in full, with the rest retrieved from reference TRBV7-9 and TRBJ1-6, is DTGVSQNPRHKITKRGQNVTFRCDPISEHNRLYWYRQTLGQGPEFLTYFQNEAQLEKSRLLSDRFSAERPKGSFSTLEIQRTEQGDSAMYLCASSKESSPLHFGNGTRLTVT.

The chain couples TRBV2 to TRBJ2-2; 10 nucleotides match TRBD2. CDR3 size: 14 residues. Germline V gene data show CDR1 as SNHLY and CDR2 as FYNNEI. J lost 7 bases, V lost 6 bases, and 5 bases had no gene match. The CDR3 nucleotides read TGTGCCAGCAGCAGGACTAGCGGATACGGGGAGCTGTTTTTT. Protein: CASSRTSGYGELFF. The variable domain in full, with the rest retrieved from reference TRBV2 and TRBJ2-2, is EPEVTQTPSHQVTQMGQEVILRCVPISNHLYFYWYRQILGQKVEFLVSFYNNEISEKSEIFDDQFSVERPDGSNFTLKIRSTKLEDSAMYFCASSRTSGYGELFFGEGSRLTVL.

J is TRBJ1-2 and V is TRBV5-6; D is unclear. Trimming left V 5 bases short and J 8 bases short, with 10 bases between. The germline CDR1 and CDR2 sequences are SGHDT and YYEEEE. CDR3 length equals 11 residues. The CDR3 spells CASRFVEGYTF. CDR3 in DNA: TGTGCCAGCAGATTCGTCGAGGGCTACACCTTC.

This chain links TRBV6-4 with TRBJ2-1; D is uncertain. Trimming took off 3 bases at V and 0 bases at J, with 9 bases between the two ends. The CDR3 totals 15 residues. Germline V gene sequence: CDR1 MRHNA, CDR2 SNTAGT. The CDR3 spells CASSETASSYNEQFF. The CDR3 DNA reads TGTGCCAGCAGTGAAACGGCCTCCTCCTACAATGAGCAGTTCTTC.

The sample holds a few counts of this clone. The V and J genes are TRBV19 and TRBJ2-5; 7 bases line up with TRBD2. Per the germline V gene, CDR1 is LNHDA and CDR2 is SQIVND (reference sequence). J was trimmed by 2 bases and V by 2 bases; bases with no gene match: 5. There are 15 residues in the CDR3. Here the CDR3 reads CASSISPGRQETQYF. Here the CDR3 DNA reads TGTGCCAGTAGTATAAGCCCCGGGAGGCAAGAGACCCAGTACTTC. The full variable domain, in which reference TRBV19 and TRBJ2-5 provide the parts outside the CDR3, is DGGITQSPKYLFRKEGQNVTLSCEQNLNHDAMYWYRQDPGQGLRLIYYSQIVNDFQKGDIAEGYSVSREKKESFPLTVTSAQKNPTAFYLCASSISPGRQETQYFGPGTRLLVL.

This sequence joins TRBV6-1 and TRBJ2-2; 11 positions agree with TRBD2. Germline-derived CDR1 and CDR2 are MNHNS and SASEGT. J lost 1 base, V lost 4 bases, and 2 bases had no gene match. This CDR3 contains 16 residues. This CDR3 is CASSATSGGNTGELFF. The CDR3 DNA follows: TGTGCCAGCAGTGCCACTAGCGGGGGGAACACCGGGGAGCTGTTTTTT.

The chain has TRBV5-8 and TRBJ1-1; 7 nucleotides line up with TRBD1. Germline CDR1 reads SGHTS; CDR2 reads YDEGEE. J lost 0 bases, V lost 7 bases, and 9 bases had no gene match. This CDR3 has 15 amino acids. CDR3 nucleotides: TGTGCCAGCCAGACAGGGATCATGATGAACACTGAAGCTTTCTTT. Its protein product is CASQTGIMMNTEAFF.

CDR3 region: CASSLGGFAGELFF. The DNA of the CDR3 is TGTGCCAGCAGCTTGGGGGGGTTCGCCGGGGAGCTGTTTTTT. The V gene is TRBV5-6, the J gene TRBJ2-2; D is tentatively TRBD1 or TRBD2 (5 bases each). The CDR3 totals 14 residues. CDR1 is SGHDT and CDR2 is YYEEEE in the germline V gene. V lost 0 bases and J lost 6, with 9 bases in between.

The V gene is TRBV6-1, the J gene TRBJ1-2; D uncertain. V dropped 7 bases and J dropped 0 bases, with 12 bases sitting between them. Germline V lookup: CDR1 MNHNS, CDR2 SASEGT. The CDR3 loop spans 14 amino acids. The CDR3 here is CASTMDRANYGYTF. The CDR3 nucleotides read TGTGCCAGCACCATGGACCGAGCTAACTATGGCTACACCTTC.

As concerns this clone: The same CDR3 also results from other DNA sequences found in this sample. The rearrangement links TRBV11-2 to TRBJ2-7; 9 nucleotides line up with TRBD1. Losses at the gene ends were 5 bases for V and 5 bases for J; bases not matched to a gene: 10. Germline V gene lookup returns CDR1 SGHAT and CDR2 FQNNGV. The CDR3 length is 15 residues. CDR3: CASSPRRDRVHEQYF. CDR3 sequence (DNA): TGTGCCAGCAGCCCACGTCGGGACAGGGTCCACGAGCAGTACTTC. Using reference TRBV11-2 and TRBJ2-7 for the parts outside the CDR3, the full variable domain is EAGVAQSPRYKIIEKRQSVAFWCNPISGHATLYWYQQILGQGPKLLIQFQNNGVVDDSQLPKDRFSAERLKGVDSTLKIQPAKLEDSAVYLCASSPRRDRVHEQYFGPGTRLTVT.

The V and J genes are TRBV5-1 and TRBJ2-7; D is ambiguous. Trimming removed 0 bases at V and 5 bases at J, with 6 bases between. Germline loops: CDR1 SGHRS, CDR2 YFSETQ. The CDR3 runs to 12 residues. CDR3 coding DNA: TGCGCCAGCAGCTTGGTTCGCGACGAGCAGTACTTC. This gives the protein CASSLVRDEQYF.

The chain employs TRBV6-1 and TRBJ1-1; TRBD1 agrees at 9 bases. The germline V gene has CDR1 MNHNS and CDR2 SASEGT. The CDR3 length is 13 residues. V dropped 5 bases and J dropped 7; count of bases not matched to a gene: 5. The CDR3: CASSFSDRGEAFF. DNA of the CDR3: TGTGCCAGCAGTTTCTCGGACAGGGGTGAAGCTTTCTTT.

This chain joins TRBV19 and TRBJ1-3; D may be TRBD1 (5 bases). Germline V gives CDR1 LNHDA, CDR2 SQIVND (reference sequence). With 3 bases removed from V and 0 bases from J, the gap between germline ends came to 12 bases. The CDR3 is 16 amino acids. As DNA, the CDR3 is TGTGCCAGTAGTATCGACGACAGTTTCTCTGGAAACACCATATATTTT. As protein: CASSIDDSFSGNTIYF.

This clone was counted between two and nine times. This chain uses TRBV13 with TRBJ2-7; D is uncertain. The CDR3 length is 17 residues. Trimming pared 2 bases from V and 0 bases from J, leaving 17 bases between. Germline CDR1 and CDR2: PRHDT and FYEKMQ (reference sequence). In DNA form, the CDR3 reads TGTGCCAGCAGCTTAAGGTTCGAAGGAGTGAGCTCCTACGAGCAGTACTTC. Its protein is CASSLRFEGVSSYEQYF.

V usage is TRBV7-8 and J usage is TRBJ2-7; possible D gene TRBD1, 5 bases. This CDR3 is 15 amino acids long. Germline CDR1 reads SGHVS; CDR2 reads FQNEAQ. Trimming cost V 4 bases and J 0 bases, with 13 bases left between them. The CDR3 protein is CASSSGHVVSYEQYV. In DNA form, the CDR3 reads TGTGCCAGCAGCTCCGGACATGTGGTCTCCTACGAGCAGTACGTC.

This rearrangement joins TRBV6-5 to TRBJ1-2; 7 bases match TRBD1. In germline, CDR1 is MNHEY, CDR2 SVGAGI. With V trimmed by 5 bases and J by 0 bases, 6 bases remained unmatched. The CDR3 loop spans 15 amino acids. The CDR3 region is CASSQQGRANYGYTF. The CDR3 DNA reads TGTGCCAGCAGTCAACAGGGGCGAGCTAACTATGGCTACACCTTC.

The chain has TRBV5-6 and TRBJ2-1; TRBD1 aligns across 10 bases. V trimming: 4 bases; J trimming: 7 bases; junction bases outside the gene matches: 11. This CDR3 comprises 16 residues. Germline V CDR1 and CDR2: SGHDT, YYEEEE. The CDR3 region is CASSPPLGTGENEQFF. CDR3 nucleotide sequence: TGTGCCAGCAGCCCTCCCTTGGGGACAGGGGAAAATGAGCAGTTCTTC. Full variable domain (outside the CDR3, taken from reference TRBV5-6 and TRBJ2-1): DAGVTQSPTHLIKTRGQQVTLRCSPKSGHDTVSWYQQALGQGPQFIFQYYEEEERQRGNFPDRFSGHQFPNYSSELNVNALLLGDSALYLCASSPPLGTGENEQFFGPGTRLTVL.

The V and J genes are TRBV5-1 and TRBJ2-5; unclear D gene. The CDR3 is made up of 15 amino acids. Germline V gives CDR1 SGHRS, CDR2 YFSETQ. V lost 4 bases to trimming and J lost 2 bases, with 15 bases between them. CDR3 protein: CASSPFGRAQETQYF. As DNA, the CDR3 is TGCGCCAGCAGCCCTTTCGGACGGGCTCAAGAGACCCAGTACTTC.

V is TRBV6-1 and J is TRBJ1-5; D not certain. Trimming stripped 6 bases from V and 3 bases from J, with 9 bases between. In germline, CDR1 is MNHNS, CDR2 SASEGT. The CDR3 extends over 13 amino acids. CDR3 protein: CASRLSDNQPQHF. DNA for the CDR3: TGTGCCAGCAGATTATCGGACAATCAGCCCCAGCATTTT.

V and J are TRBV29-1 and TRBJ1-1; TRBD1 is a possible D gene (6 bases). This CDR3 is built from 11 residues. The germline gives CDR1 SQVTM, CDR2 ANQGSEA. The V end lost 4 bases, the J end lost 11 bases, and 14 bases lay between the germline ends. The CDR3 DNA follows: TGCAGCGTTGCCCGGGACACTGGGGCTTTCTTT. This sequence encodes CSVARDTGAFF.

The chain recombines TRBV12-5 with TRBJ2-5; D not certain. The CDR3 spans 12 residues. Trimming removed 11 bases at V and 2 bases at J, with 12 bases between. Germline CDR1 reads LGHNT; CDR2 reads FRNRAP. DNA of the CDR3: TGTGCTCGCCCCGGGCAACAAGAGACCCAGTACTTC. Encoded protein: CARPGQQETQYF.

The chain combines TRBV6-1 with TRBJ2-7; TRBD2 is a possible D gene (6 bases). This CDR3 has 12 residues. Germline CDR1 reads MNHNS; CDR2 reads SASEGT. Deletions cut 7 bases from V and 7 bases from J, with 14 bases between. The CDR3, as DNA: TGTGCCAGCACGGGGGTATCCAGGGAGCAGTACTTC. Its translation is CASTGVSREQYF.

The CDR3 spells CASSMSGGHGYTF. In DNA, the CDR3 is TGTGCCAGTAGTATGTCAGGGGGGCATGGCTACACCTTC. This chain links TRBV19 with TRBJ1-2; 7 bases are a match to TRBD1. Trimming removed 3 bases from V and 6 bases from J; junction bases left unmatched: 4. The CDR3 extends over 13 amino acids. CDR1 is LNHDA, CDR2 SQIVND, per germline (reference sequence).

V is TRBV7-3 and J is TRBJ1-1; D is ambiguous. V lost 0 bases and J lost 6, with 11 bases in between. This CDR3 region has 14 residues. The germline V gene encodes CDR1 SGHTA and CDR2 FQGTGA. CDR3 sequence reads: CASSLTGGSAEAFF. DNA of the CDR3: TGTGCCAGCAGCTTAACGGGAGGGAGCGCTGAAGCTTTCTTT.